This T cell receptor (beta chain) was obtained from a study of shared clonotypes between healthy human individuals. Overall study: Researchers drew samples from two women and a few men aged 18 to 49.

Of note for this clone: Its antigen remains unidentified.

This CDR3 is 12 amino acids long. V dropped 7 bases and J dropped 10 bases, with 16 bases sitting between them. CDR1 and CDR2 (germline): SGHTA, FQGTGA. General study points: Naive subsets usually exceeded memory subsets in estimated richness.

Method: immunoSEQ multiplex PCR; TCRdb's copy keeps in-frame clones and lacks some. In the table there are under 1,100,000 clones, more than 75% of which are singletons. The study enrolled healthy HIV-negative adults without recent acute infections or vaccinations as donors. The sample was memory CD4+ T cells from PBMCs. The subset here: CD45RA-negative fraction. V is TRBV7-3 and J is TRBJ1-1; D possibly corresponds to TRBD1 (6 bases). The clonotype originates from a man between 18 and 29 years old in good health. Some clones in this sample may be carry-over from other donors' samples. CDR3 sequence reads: CASNPETGVAFF. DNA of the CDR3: TGTGCCAGCAACCCAGAGACAGGCGTAGCTTTCTTT.